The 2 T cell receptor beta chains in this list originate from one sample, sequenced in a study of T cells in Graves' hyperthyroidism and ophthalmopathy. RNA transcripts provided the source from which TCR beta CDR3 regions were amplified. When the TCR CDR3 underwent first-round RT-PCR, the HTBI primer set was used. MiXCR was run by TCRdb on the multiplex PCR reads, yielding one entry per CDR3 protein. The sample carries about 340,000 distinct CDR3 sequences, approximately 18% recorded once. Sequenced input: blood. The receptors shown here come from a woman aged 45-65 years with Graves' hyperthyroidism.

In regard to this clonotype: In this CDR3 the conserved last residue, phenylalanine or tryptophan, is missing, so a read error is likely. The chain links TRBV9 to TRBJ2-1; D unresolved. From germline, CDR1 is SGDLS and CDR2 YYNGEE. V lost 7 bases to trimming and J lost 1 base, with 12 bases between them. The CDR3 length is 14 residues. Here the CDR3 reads CASGTPDSYNEQFL. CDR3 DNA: TGTGCCAGCGGCACTCCCGATTCCTACAATGAGCAGTTCCTC.

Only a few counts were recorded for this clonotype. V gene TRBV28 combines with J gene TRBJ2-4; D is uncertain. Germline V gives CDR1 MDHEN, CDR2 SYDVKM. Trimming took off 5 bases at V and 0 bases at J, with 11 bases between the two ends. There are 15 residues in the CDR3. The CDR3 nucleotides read TGTGCCAGCAGTGAACTAAATCTAGCCAAAAACATTCAGTACTTC. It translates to CASSELNLAKNIQYF.